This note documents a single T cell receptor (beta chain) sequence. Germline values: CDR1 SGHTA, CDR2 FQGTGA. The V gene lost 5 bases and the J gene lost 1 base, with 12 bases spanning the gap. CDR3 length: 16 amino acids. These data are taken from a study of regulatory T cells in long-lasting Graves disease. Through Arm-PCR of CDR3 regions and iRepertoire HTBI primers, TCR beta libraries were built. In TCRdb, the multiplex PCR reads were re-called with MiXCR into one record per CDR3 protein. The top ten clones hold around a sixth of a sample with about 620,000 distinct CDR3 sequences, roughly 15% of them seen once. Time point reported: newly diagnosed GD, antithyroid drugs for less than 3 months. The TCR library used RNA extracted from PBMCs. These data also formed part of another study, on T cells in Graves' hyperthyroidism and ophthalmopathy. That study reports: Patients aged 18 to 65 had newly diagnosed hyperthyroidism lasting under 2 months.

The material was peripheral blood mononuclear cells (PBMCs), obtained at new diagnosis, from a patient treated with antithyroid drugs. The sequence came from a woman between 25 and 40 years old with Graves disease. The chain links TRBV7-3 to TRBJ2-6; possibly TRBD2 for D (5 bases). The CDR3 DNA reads TGTGCCAGCAGCCCTTCGTCGGGGTCTGGGGCCAACGTCCTGACTTTC. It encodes CASSPSSGSGANVLTF.